Following are 8 T cell receptor beta chains from one sample sequenced in a study of cytomegalovirus exposure and HLA in healthy donors. This PCR relied on a set of 60 Vbeta primers and 13 Jbeta primers. Repertoires were generated with immunoSEQ multiplex PCR, while TCRdb's copy carries only in-frame clones and drops some. The sample table sets out around 77,000 clones. Material for sequencing was PBMCs. These TCRs come from a man aged 45 to 65 in good health and CMV-seropositive.

The V gene is TRBV19, the J gene TRBJ2-1; 11 bases are a match to TRBD2. V lost 3 bases, J lost 0 bases, and 10 bases stayed unmatched. CDR3 size: 19 residues. Germline V gives CDR1 LNHDA, CDR2 SQIVND (reference sequence). The CDR3 reads CASSMSTLAGASSYNEQFF. CDR3 DNA sequence: TGTGCCAGTAGTATGAGTACACTAGCGGGAGCTAGCTCCTACAATGAGCAGTTCTTC.

This chain connects TRBV5-1 to TRBJ1-1; 10 nucleotides line up with TRBD1. This CDR3 is built from 14 residues. Germline V gives CDR1 SGHRS, CDR2 YFSETQ. J lost 6 bases, V lost 0 bases, and 2 bases had no gene match. As DNA, the CDR3 is TGCGCCAGCAGCTTGGCGGGGACAGGGGCTGAAGCTTTCTTT. This encodes CASSLAGTGAEAFF.

The CDR3 reads CASSYPGQPPGTQYF. For the CDR3, the DNA is TGTGCCAGCAGTTACCCCGGACAGCCCCCGGGGACCCAGTACTTC. This chain links TRBV6-5 with TRBJ2-5; D might be TRBD1 (6 bases). Germline V gene lookup returns CDR1 MNHEY and CDR2 SVGAGI. Trimming removed 2 bases at V and 7 bases at J, with 17 bases between. This CDR3 is 15 amino acids long.

The J gene is TRBJ1-2, the V gene TRBV29-1; tentatively, D is TRBD1 (5 bases). Germline loops: CDR1 SQVTM, CDR2 ANQGSEA. The CDR3 totals 12 residues. DNA for the CDR3: TGCACCTCCGGGGGTGACGACTATGGCTACACCTTC. Translated, it gives CTSGGDDYGYTF. The whole variable domain, filled in from reference TRBV29-1 and TRBJ1-2, reads SAVISQKPSRDICQRGTSLTIQCQVDSQVTMMFWYRQQPGQSLTLIATANQGSEATYESGFVIDKFPISRPNLTFSTLTVSNMSPEDSSIYLCTSGGDDYGYTFGSGTRLTVV.

About this clone: One junction end does not reproduce the germline sequence, and a read error may be involved. This sequence joins TRBV11-3 and TRBJ1-2, with 10 bases fitting TRBD1. CDR3 length: 11 amino acids. CDR1 and CDR2 (germline): SGHNT, YENEEA. In DNA form, the CDR3 reads TGTGCCAGCAGCTCCTTGGGACAGGGGAACTTC. It encodes CASSSLGQGNF.

This chain uses TRBV28 with TRBJ1-5; 9 bases are a match to TRBD1. Trimming removed 7 bases from V and 7 bases from J; junction bases left unmatched: 11. The CDR3 spans 15 residues. CDR1 MDHEN and CDR2 SYDVKM come from the germline V gene. This CDR3 is CASMPGTGSGQPQHF. The CDR3 DNA reads TGTGCCAGCATGCCCGGGACAGGGAGTGGACAGCCCCAGCATTTT.

CDR3 region: CASSLAVQSTNYEKLFF. DNA for the CDR3: TGTGCCAGCAGCTTAGCGGTCCAGAGTACTAATTATGAAAAACTGTTTTTT. This sequence joins TRBV7-9 and TRBJ1-4, with D uncertain. The V end was cut by 0 bases, the J end by 6 bases, with 17 bases between. The CDR3 sequence is 17 residues long. The germline V gene encodes CDR1 SEHNR and CDR2 FQNEAQ (reference sequence).

In nucleotides, the CDR3 is TGTGCCAGCAGCTTACACGGGGCTAACTATGGCTACACCTTC. As protein: CASSLHGANYGYTF. The chain combines TRBV7-2 with TRBJ1-2; the D is unclear. The germline CDR1 and CDR2 sequences are SGHTA and FQGNSA. Trimming took 2 bases from V and 0 from J, leaving 7 bases between them. This CDR3 has 14 residues.